This T cell receptor beta chain was sequenced during a study of early T cells in non-severe SARS-CoV-2 infection. Germline values: CDR1 SGDLS, CDR2 YYNGEE. With 2 bases removed from V and 0 bases from J, the gap between germline ends came to 12 bases. The CDR3 spans 17 residues. Via MiXCR, TCRdb re-called the 5' RACE reads, giving one row per CDR3 protein. The table shows some 52,000 distinct CDR3 sequences, with approximately 8% occurring only once. This sequence originates from an adult who was a healthcare worker with PCR-confirmed SARS-CoV-2 infection or an uninfected control (not recorded which). The sample comprised whole blood. This chain uses TRBV9 with TRBJ1-6; D is possibly TRBD1 (5 bases). In DNA form, the CDR3 reads TGTGCCAGCAGCGTGGCAGGGCAAAGCTCCTATAATTCACCCCTCCACTTT. It is translated as CASSVAGQSSYNSPLHF.